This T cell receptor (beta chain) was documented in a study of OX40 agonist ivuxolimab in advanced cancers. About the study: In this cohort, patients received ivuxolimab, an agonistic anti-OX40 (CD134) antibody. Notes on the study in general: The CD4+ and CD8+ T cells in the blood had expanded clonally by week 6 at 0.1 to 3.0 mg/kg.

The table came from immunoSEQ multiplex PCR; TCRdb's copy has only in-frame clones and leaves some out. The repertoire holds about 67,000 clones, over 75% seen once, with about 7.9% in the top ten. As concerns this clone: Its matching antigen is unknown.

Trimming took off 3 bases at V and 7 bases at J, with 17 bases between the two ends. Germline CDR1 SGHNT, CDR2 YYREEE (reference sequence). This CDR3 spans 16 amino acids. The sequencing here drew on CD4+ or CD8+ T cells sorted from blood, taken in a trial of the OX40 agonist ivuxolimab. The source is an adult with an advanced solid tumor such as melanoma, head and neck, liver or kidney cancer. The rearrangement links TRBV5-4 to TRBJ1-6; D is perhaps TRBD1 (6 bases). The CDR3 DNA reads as TGTGCCAGCAGCTCCGGGACACTCCTCAAGAATTCACCCCTCCACTTT. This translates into CASSSGTLLKNSPLHF.